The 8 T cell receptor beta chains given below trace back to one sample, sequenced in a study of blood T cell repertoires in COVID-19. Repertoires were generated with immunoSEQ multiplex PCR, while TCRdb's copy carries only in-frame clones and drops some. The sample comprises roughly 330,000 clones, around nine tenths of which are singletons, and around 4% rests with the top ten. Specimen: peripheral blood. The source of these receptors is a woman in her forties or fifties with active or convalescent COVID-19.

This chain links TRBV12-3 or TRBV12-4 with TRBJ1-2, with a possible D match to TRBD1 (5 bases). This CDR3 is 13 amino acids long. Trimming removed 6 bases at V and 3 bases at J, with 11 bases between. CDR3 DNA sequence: TGTGCCAGCAGCCGGGGGAGCGACTATGGCTACACCTTC. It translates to CASSRGSDYGYTF.

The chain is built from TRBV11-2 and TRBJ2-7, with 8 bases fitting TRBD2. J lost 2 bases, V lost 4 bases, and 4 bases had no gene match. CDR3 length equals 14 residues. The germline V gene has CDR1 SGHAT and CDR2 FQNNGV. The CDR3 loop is CASSSLAVTYEQYF. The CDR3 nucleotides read TGTGCCAGCAGCTCACTAGCGGTTACCTACGAGCAGTACTTC.

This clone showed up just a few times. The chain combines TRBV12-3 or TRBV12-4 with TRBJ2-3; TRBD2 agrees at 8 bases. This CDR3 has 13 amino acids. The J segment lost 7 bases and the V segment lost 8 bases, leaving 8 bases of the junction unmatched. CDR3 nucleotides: TGTGCCAGCGAGGGCGGGAGGAAAAATACGCAGTATTTT. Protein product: CASEGGRKNTQYF.

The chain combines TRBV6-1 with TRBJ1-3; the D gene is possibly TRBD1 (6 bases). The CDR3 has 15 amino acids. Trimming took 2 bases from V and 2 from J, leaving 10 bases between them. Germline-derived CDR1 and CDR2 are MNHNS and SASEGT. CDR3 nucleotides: TGTGCCAGCAGTGAACGGACAGCGGCTGGAAACACCATATATTTT. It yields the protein CASSERTAAGNTIYF.

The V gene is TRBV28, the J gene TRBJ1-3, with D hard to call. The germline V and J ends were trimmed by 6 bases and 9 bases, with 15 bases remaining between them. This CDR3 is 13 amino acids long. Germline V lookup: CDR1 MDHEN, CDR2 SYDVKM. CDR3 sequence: CASRPNGVGTIYF. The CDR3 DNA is TGTGCCAGCAGACCTAACGGGGTGGGCACCATATATTTT.

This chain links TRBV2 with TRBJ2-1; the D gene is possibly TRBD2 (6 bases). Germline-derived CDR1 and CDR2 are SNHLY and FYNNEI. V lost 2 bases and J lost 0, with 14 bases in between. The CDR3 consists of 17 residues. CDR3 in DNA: TGTGCCAGCAGTGAATTGGTTGGGCGGGGCTCCTACAATGAGCAGTTCTTC. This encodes CASSELVGRGSYNEQFF.

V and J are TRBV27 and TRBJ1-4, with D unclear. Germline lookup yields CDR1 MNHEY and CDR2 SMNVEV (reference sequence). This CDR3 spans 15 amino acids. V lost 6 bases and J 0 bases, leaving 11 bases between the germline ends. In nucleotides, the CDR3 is TGTGCCAGCAGAGTTTACTCCGCAACTAATGAAAAACTGTTTTTT. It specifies CASRVYSATNEKLFF.

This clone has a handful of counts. CDR3 sequence (DNA): TGTGCCAGCAGCCTGCCGAGCGAACACACAGATACGCAGTATTTT. Encoded protein: CASSLPSEHTDTQYF. This sequence joins TRBV28 and TRBJ2-3; D unclear. CDR1 MDHEN and CDR2 SYDVKM come from the germline V gene. This CDR3 has 15 residues. V was clipped by 6 bases and J by 2 bases, with 15 bases between them. Full variable domain (outside the CDR3, taken from reference TRBV28 and TRBJ2-3): DVKVTQSSRYLVKRTGEKVFLECVQDMDHENMFWYRQDPGLGLRLIYFSYDVKMKEKGDIPEGYSVSREKKERFSLILESASTNQTSMYLCASSLPSEHTDTQYFGPGTRLTVL.